A single TCR beta chain is shown here with its context. Its specificity is unknown. Researchers built TCR beta libraries using quantitative 5'-RACE with molecular barcodes. A single record per CDR3 protein comes from TCRdb applying MiXCR to the 5' RACE reads. The sample consists of a few hundred thousand distinct CDR3 sequences, around 24% of them appearing once. Germline V CDR1 and CDR2: DFQATT, SNEGSKA (reference sequence). V lost 3 bases, J lost 0 bases, and 4 bases stayed unmatched. The CDR3 spans 14 residues. These data belong to a study of CD8 T cells in ankylosing spondylitis. Study results and caveats: A TCR beta motif made of under 10 highly homologous variants seemed typical of ankylosing spondylitis blood. Certain motif variants had earlier appeared in reactive arthritis synovial fluid and blood.

Sequencing was carried out using blood, either unsorted or a sorted T cell fraction (not recorded which). The V gene is TRBV20-1, the J gene TRBJ2-5, with TRBD2 matching over 7 bases. This receptor was identified in a male donor with ankylosing spondylitis. The CDR3 coding sequence is TGCAGTGCTAGGGGAGGGGTTTACCAAGAGACCCAGTACTTC. It is translated as CSARGGVYQETQYF.